Shown below are 28 T cell receptor beta chains from a single sample sequenced in a study of T cells after somatic rescue of genetic block. Clones were sequenced by immunoSEQ multiplex PCR, and TCRdb holds only the in-frame ones, with some missing. The repertoire holds 95,000 to 120,000 clones, with about 90% as singletons. The sequencing input was peripheral blood mononuclear cells (PBMCs). These receptor sequences come from a young woman.

CDR3 DNA sequence: TGTGCTAGTGGTTTAGATGGGGGAGGTGAGCAGTTCTTC. It codes for CASGLDGGGEQFF. This rearrangement joins TRBV12-5 to TRBJ2-1; perhaps TRBD2 as D (6 bases). Germline CDR1 is LGHNT and CDR2 is FRNRAP. The CDR3 totals 13 residues. Trimming took 3 bases from V and 9 from J, leaving 12 bases between them.

This chain connects TRBV5-1 to TRBJ2-5; a weak D match, TRBD2 (7 bases). The CDR3 has 15 residues. V was trimmed by 6 bases and J by 0 bases, leaving 15 bases between them. Germline-derived CDR1 and CDR2 are SGHRS and YFSETQ. The CDR3 region is CASTASGGHQETQYF. The CDR3 nucleotides are TGCGCCAGCACCGCATCCGGGGGGCACCAAGAGACCCAGTACTTC.

The rearrangement links TRBV19 to TRBJ2-6, with D perhaps TRBD2 (5 bases). V lost 2 bases, J lost 0 bases, and 14 bases lay in between. This CDR3 comprises 18 residues. Germline assignment: CDR1 LNHDA and CDR2 SQIVND (reference sequence). The CDR3, as DNA: TGTGCCAGTAGTATACCCCTACGACGGGACTCTGGGGCCAACGTCCTGACTTTC. Translated: CASSIPLRRDSGANVLTF.

The chain uses TRBV11-2 and TRBJ2-1; D is ambiguous. The germline V and J ends were trimmed by 1 base and 7 bases, with 8 bases remaining between them. The V gene's germline CDR1 is SGHAT and CDR2 FQNNGV. This CDR3 spans 13 amino acids. CDR3 nucleotides: TGTGCCAGCAGCTTAGGTAAGAGGAATGAGCAGTTCTTC. This sequence encodes CASSLGKRNEQFF.

The CDR3 spells CASSPAAAYNEQFF. Written as DNA, the CDR3 is TGTGCCAGCAGCCCTGCGGCCGCCTACAATGAGCAGTTCTTC. The V call is TRBV7-3, the J call TRBJ2-1; D not resolved. Germline lookup yields CDR1 SGHTA and CDR2 FQGTGA. V was clipped by 5 bases and J by 2 bases, with 10 bases between them. There are 14 residues in the CDR3.

DNA for the CDR3: TGTGCCAGCTCACCGGTCTCCTCGAACACCGGGGAGCTGTTTTTT. This gives the protein CASSPVSSNTGELFF. This chain uses TRBV18 with TRBJ2-2; D is unresolved. In germline, CDR1 is KGHSH, CDR2 LQKENI. Trimming removed 3 bases at V and 0 bases at J, with 8 bases between. There are 15 residues in the CDR3.

The chain recombines TRBV7-3 with TRBJ2-7, with a possible D match to TRBD1 (5 bases). Germline V lookup: CDR1 SGHTA, CDR2 FQGTGA. The CDR3 has 15 residues. V lost 5 bases and J lost 3, with 17 bases in between. CDR3 amino acids: CASSPGAGAIYEQYF. The CDR3 DNA reads as TGTGCCAGCAGCCCTGGGGCAGGTGCAATCTACGAGCAGTACTTC.

The chain couples TRBV30 to TRBJ2-2; D not resolved. Germline loops: CDR1 GTSNPN, CDR2 SVGIG (reference sequence). Trimming shortened V by 7 bases and J by 1 base, and 13 bases separated the two germline ends. The CDR3 totals 14 residues. CDR3 in DNA: TGTGCCTCACCGGACCGAAAGAACACCGGGGAGCTGTTTTTT. Translating gives CASPDRKNTGELFF.

The chain has TRBV10-1 and TRBJ2-7; D unclear. Germline V gives CDR1 WNHNN, CDR2 SYGVQD (reference sequence). The V gene lost 3 bases and the J gene lost 5 bases, with 11 bases spanning the gap. The CDR3 spans 13 residues. The CDR3 nucleotides are TGCGCCAGCAGTGATCTCCGTTGCCACGAGCAGTACTTC. It is translated as CASSDLRCHEQYF.

The rearrangement links TRBV7-2 to TRBJ2-7; D is unresolved. In germline, CDR1 is SGHTA, CDR2 FQGNSA. This CDR3 has 14 amino acids. Trimming took 1 base from V and 2 from J, leaving 9 bases between them. The CDR3: CASSLGAGPYEQYF. Written as DNA, the CDR3 is TGTGCCAGCAGCTTAGGGGCAGGACCCTACGAGCAGTACTTC.

The rearrangement joins TRBV19 to TRBJ2-7; D call uncertain. CDR1 is LNHDA, CDR2 SQIVND, per germline (reference sequence). The CDR3 spans 16 residues. Trimming left V 6 bases short and J 0 bases short, with 18 bases between. The CDR3, as DNA: TGTGCCAGTAGGGGCCGGTCCGAGTCAGGCTCCTACGAGCAGTACTTC. Its translation is CASRGRSESGSYEQYF.

The V gene is TRBV5-1, the J gene TRBJ2-1, with 8 bases lining up with TRBD1. The V gene end was trimmed by 2 bases and the J gene end by 0 bases; junction bases not matched to a gene: 7. The CDR3 runs to 17 residues. Germline V gene sequence: CDR1 SGHRS, CDR2 YFSETQ. The CDR3 sequence is CASSFGDRGPSYNEQFF. CDR3 in DNA: TGCGCCAGCAGCTTCGGCGACAGGGGACCCTCCTACAATGAGCAGTTCTTC. The entire variable domain, with the rest obtained from reference TRBV5-1 and TRBJ2-1, is as follows: KAGVTQTPRYLIKTRGQQVTLSCSPISGHRSVSWYQQTPGQGLQFLFEYFSETQRNKGNFPGRFSGRQFSNSRSEMNVSTLELGDSALYLCASSFGDRGPSYNEQFFGPGTRLTVL.

The rearrangement joins TRBV7-8 to TRBJ2-1; D perhaps matches TRBD2 (6 bases). Trimming cost V 7 bases and J 10 bases, with 23 bases left between them. Germline V gives CDR1 SGHVS, CDR2 FQNEAQ. The CDR3 loop spans 15 amino acids. CDR3 sequence: CASKTDLAGRGEQFF. CDR3 nucleotide sequence: TGTGCCAGCAAGACGGACCTTGCGGGGAGAGGGGAGCAGTTCTTC.

This sequence joins TRBV11-3 and TRBJ1-2; D remains ambiguous. V was clipped by 1 base and J by 3 bases, with 15 bases between them. This CDR3 region has 16 residues. CDR1 and CDR2 (germline): SGHNT, YENEEA. CDR3 region: CASSLGKMSRDYGYTF. The CDR3 coding sequence is TGTGCCAGCAGCTTAGGAAAAATGAGTCGCGACTATGGCTACACCTTC.

The gene calls are TRBV4-3 and TRBJ1-6; D unclear. Germline V CDR1 and CDR2: LGHNA, YSLEER. V was shortened by 1 base and J by 10 bases, with 11 bases between the two germline ends. This CDR3 is built from 14 residues. CDR3 in DNA: TGCGCCAGCAGCCAAGGAGGGATTAGATCACCCCTCCACTTT. As protein: CASSQGGIRSPLHF.

The V call is TRBV19, the J call TRBJ1-5; D is unclear. Trimming left V 1 base short and J 7 bases short, with 17 bases between. From germline, CDR1 is LNHDA and CDR2 SQIVND (reference sequence). The CDR3 loop spans 16 amino acids. The CDR3 DNA follows: TGTGCCAGTAGTATAGTCCCAGGAGCGGGAGGCCAGCCCCAGCATTTT. This translates into CASSIVPGAGGQPQHF.

CDR3 sequence: CASSPLGELNIQYF. CDR3 bases: TGTGCCAGCAGTCCCCTAGGGGAATTAAACATTCAGTACTTC. The chain joins TRBV6-5 to TRBJ2-4; a possible D gene is TRBD1 (5 bases). Germline CDR1 MNHEY, CDR2 SVGAGI. The CDR3 has 14 amino acids. V gave up 5 bases and J gave up 6 bases, with 14 bases separating them.

V is TRBV2 and J is TRBJ1-3, with TRBD1 matching over 8 bases. The CDR3 sequence is 15 residues long. The V gene's germline CDR1 is SNHLY and CDR2 FYNNEI. V was clipped by 5 bases and J by 2 bases; unmatched bases: 5. The CDR3 DNA sequence: TGTGCCAGCAGTTCACAGGGGGGAGCTGGAAACACCATATATTTT. It specifies CASSSQGGAGNTIYF.

V usage is TRBV5-1 and J usage is TRBJ1-6; a possible D gene is TRBD1 (6 bases). V was cut by 4 bases and J by 7 bases, with 15 bases left in between. The CDR3 is 15 amino acids. Germline loops: CDR1 SGHRS, CDR2 YFSETQ. CDR3 nucleotides: TGCGCCAGCAGCCCAACAGGGAAAGGCAATTCACCCCTCCACTTT. This translates into CASSPTGKGNSPLHF.

V is TRBV4-2 and J is TRBJ1-3, with unresolved D. CDR3 length: 17 residues. CDR1 and CDR2 (germline): LGHNA, YNFKEQ. V shed 0 bases and J shed 0 bases, with 12 bases lying between them. CDR3 sequence (DNA): TGTGCCAGCAGCCAAGACATTCGGCAGGACTCTGGAAACACCATATATTTT. The encoded protein is CASSQDIRQDSGNTIYF.

The J gene is TRBJ2-3, the V gene TRBV4-3; unclear D gene. Trimming cost V 4 bases and J 0 bases, with 17 bases left between them. CDR3 length: 17 amino acids. Germline values: CDR1 LGHNA, CDR2 YSLEER. For the CDR3, the DNA is TGCGCCAGCAGCCCTAGGGCAGGCCGAACTAGCACAGATACGCAGTATTTT. It encodes CASSPRAGRTSTDTQYF.

V is TRBV6-5 and J is TRBJ2-7; D is unclear. Germline lookup yields CDR1 MNHEY and CDR2 SVGAGI. Trimming pared 4 bases from V and 3 bases from J, leaving 4 bases between. The CDR3 has 11 residues. The CDR3 protein is CASSFLYEQYF. The CDR3 bases are TGTGCCAGCAGTTTCCTCTACGAGCAGTACTTC.

V usage is TRBV5-1 and J usage is TRBJ1-3, with 8 bases identical to TRBD1. Unmatched junction bases numbered 2, after V lost 4 bases and J lost 2 bases. Per the germline V gene, CDR1 is SGHRS and CDR2 is YFSETQ. This CDR3 comprises 14 residues. The CDR3 protein is CASSPQGAGNTIYF. The CDR3 bases are TGCGCCAGCAGCCCACAGGGGGCTGGAAACACCATATATTTT.

V usage is TRBV18 and J usage is TRBJ2-5; the D gene could be TRBD1 or TRBD2 (6 bases each). The V end was cut by 4 bases, the J end by 2 bases, with 14 bases between. CDR1 KGHSH and CDR2 LQKENI come from the germline V gene. The CDR3 covers 15 residues. The CDR3 DNA reads as TGTGCCAGCTCACAGCTAGGGGGGCCTCAAGAGACCCAGTACTTC. The encoded protein is CASSQLGGPQETQYF.

The chain couples TRBV5-1 to TRBJ2-2, with 9 positions matching TRBD2. Germline loops: CDR1 SGHRS, CDR2 YFSETQ. The CDR3 totals 14 residues. Trimming took 10 bases from V and 3 from J; bases not matched to a gene: 7. DNA of the CDR3: TGCGCCTGCCGAGTAGCGGGGGACACCGGGGAGCTGTTTTTT. It yields the protein CACRVAGDTGELFF.

The rearrangement joins TRBV15 to TRBJ2-5; no definite D call. With 2 bases removed from V and 2 bases from J, the gap between germline ends came to 3 bases. The CDR3 contains 12 residues. Looked up from germline, CDR1 is LNHNV and CDR2 is YYDKDF (reference sequence). In DNA form, the CDR3 reads TGTGCCACCAGCAGATATCAAGAGACCCAGTACTTC. Protein product: CATSRYQETQYF.

The CDR3 region has the DNA TGTGCCAGTAGTATAAGCGGGGGCCCCTCCTACGAGCAGTACTTC. Its translation: CASSISGGPSYEQYF. V usage is TRBV19 and J usage is TRBJ2-7; 8 nucleotides agree with TRBD2. Trimming removed 2 bases from V and 0 bases from J; junction bases left unmatched: 3. The CDR3 loop spans 15 amino acids. Per the germline V gene, CDR1 is LNHDA and CDR2 is SQIVND (reference sequence).

The chain has TRBV7-3 and TRBJ2-2, with D perhaps assigned TRBD1 or TRBD2 (7 bases each). The germline V gene has CDR1 SGHTA and CDR2 FQGTGA. This CDR3 spans 16 amino acids. The ends were cut back, 4 bases at V and 2 bases at J, with 14 bases in the middle. The CDR3: CASSSQGGINTGELFF. CDR3 coding DNA: TGTGCCAGCAGCTCTCAGGGGGGGATCAACACCGGGGAGCTGTTTTTT.